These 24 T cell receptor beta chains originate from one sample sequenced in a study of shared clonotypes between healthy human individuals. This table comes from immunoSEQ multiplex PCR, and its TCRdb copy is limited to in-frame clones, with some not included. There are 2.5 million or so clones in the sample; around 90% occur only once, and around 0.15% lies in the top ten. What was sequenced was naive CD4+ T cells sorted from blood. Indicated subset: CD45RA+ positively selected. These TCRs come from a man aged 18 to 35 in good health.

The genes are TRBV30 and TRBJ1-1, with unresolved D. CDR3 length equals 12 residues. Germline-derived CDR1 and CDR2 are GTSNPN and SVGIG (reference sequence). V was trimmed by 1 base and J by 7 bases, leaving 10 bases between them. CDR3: CAWSAGDFEAFF. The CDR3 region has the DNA TGTGCCTGGAGTGCCGGTGATTTTGAAGCTTTCTTT. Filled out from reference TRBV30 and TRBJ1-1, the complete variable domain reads SQTIHQWPATLVQPVGSPLSLECTVEGTSNPNLYWYRQAAGRGLQLLFYSVGIGQISSEVPQNLSASRPQDRQFILSSKKLLLSDSGFYLCAWSAGDFEAFFGQGTRLTVV.

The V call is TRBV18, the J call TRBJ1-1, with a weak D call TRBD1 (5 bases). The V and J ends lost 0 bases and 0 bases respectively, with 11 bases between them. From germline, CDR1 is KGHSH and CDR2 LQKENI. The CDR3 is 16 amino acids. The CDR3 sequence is CASSPPGGTMNTEAFF. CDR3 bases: TGTGCCAGCTCACCACCGGGAGGGACCATGAACACTGAAGCTTTCTTT.

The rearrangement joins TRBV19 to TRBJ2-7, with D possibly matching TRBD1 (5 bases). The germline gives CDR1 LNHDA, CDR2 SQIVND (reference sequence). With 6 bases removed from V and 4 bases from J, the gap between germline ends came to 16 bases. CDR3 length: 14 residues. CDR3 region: CASSPQGGSYEQYF. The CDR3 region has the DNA TGTGCCAGTAGCCCCCAGGGTGGGTCATACGAGCAGTACTTC.

The CDR3 coding sequence is TGTGCCAGCAGTGAAACCGGGACAGGGCTCTTCTATGGCTACACCTTC. Protein sequence: CASSETGTGLFYGYTF. The rearrangement links TRBV2 to TRBJ1-2; TRBD1 matches at 9 bases. This CDR3 comprises 16 residues. Germline V gives CDR1 SNHLY, CDR2 FYNNEI. V shed 2 bases and J 4 bases; nucleotides not matched to a gene: 8. Drawing the rest from reference TRBV2 and TRBJ1-2, the complete variable domain is EPEVTQTPSHQVTQMGQEVILRCVPISNHLYFYWYRQILGQKVEFLVSFYNNEISEKSEIFDDQFSVERPDGSNFTLKIRSTKLEDSAMYFCASSETGTGLFYGYTFGSGTRLTVV.

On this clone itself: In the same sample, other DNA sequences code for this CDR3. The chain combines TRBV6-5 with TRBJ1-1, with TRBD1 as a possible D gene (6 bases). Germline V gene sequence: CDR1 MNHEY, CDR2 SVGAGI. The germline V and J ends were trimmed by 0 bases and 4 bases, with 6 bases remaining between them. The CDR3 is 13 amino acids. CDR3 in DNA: TGTGCCAGCAGTTACTCAGGGGGCACTGAAGCTTTCTTT. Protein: CASSYSGGTEAFF.

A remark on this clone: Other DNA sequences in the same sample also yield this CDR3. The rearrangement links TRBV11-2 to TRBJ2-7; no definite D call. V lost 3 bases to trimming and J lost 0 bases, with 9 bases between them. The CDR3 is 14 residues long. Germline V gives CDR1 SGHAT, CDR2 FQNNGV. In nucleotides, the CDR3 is TGTGCCAGCAGCTTCTACGGGCACTCCTACGAGCAGTACTTC. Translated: CASSFYGHSYEQYF.

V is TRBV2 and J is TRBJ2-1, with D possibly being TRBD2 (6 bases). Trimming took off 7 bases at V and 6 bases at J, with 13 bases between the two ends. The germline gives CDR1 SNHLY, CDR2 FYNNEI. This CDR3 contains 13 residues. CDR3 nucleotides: TGTGCCAGCAAACTAGCCGCAAGCAATGAGCAGTTCTTC. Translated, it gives CASKLAASNEQFF.

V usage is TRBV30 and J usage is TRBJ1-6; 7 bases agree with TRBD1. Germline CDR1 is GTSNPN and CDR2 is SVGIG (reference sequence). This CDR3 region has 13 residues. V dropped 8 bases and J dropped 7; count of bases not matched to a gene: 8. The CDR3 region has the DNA TGTGCCAAAAGTACAGGGGCGAATTCACCCCTCCACTTT. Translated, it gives CAKSTGANSPLHF.

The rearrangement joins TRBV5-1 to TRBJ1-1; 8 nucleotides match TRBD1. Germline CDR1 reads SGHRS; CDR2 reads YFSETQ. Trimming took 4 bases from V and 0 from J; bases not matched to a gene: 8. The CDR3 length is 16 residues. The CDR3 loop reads CASSPDRQGMNTEAFF. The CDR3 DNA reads TGCGCCAGCAGCCCGGATCGACAGGGGATGAACACTGAAGCTTTCTTT.

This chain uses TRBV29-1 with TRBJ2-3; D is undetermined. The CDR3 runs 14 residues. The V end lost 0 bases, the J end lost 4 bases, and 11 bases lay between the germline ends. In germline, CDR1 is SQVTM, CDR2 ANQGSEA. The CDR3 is CSVEEGSVPDTQYF. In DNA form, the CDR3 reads TGCAGCGTTGAAGAGGGTTCCGTTCCAGATACGCAGTATTTT.

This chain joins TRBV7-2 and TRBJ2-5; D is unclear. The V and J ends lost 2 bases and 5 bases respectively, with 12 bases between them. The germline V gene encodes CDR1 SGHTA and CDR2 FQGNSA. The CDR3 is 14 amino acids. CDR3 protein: CASSLSPPWETQYF. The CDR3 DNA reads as TGTGCCAGCAGCTTATCACCCCCGTGGGAGACCCAGTACTTC. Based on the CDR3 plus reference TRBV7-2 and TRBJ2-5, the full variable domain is GAGVSQSPSNKVTEKGKDVELRCDPISGHTALYWYRQSLGQGLEFLIYFQGNSAPDKSGLPSDRFSAERTGGSVSTLTIQRTQQEDSAVYLCASSLSPPWETQYFGPGTRLLVL.

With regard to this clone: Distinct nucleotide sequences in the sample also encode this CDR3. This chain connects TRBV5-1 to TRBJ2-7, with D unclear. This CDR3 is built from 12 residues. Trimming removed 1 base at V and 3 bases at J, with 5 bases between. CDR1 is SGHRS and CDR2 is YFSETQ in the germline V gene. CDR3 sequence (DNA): TGCGCCAGCAGCTTGAATTTCTACGAGCAGTACTTC. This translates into CASSLNFYEQYF.

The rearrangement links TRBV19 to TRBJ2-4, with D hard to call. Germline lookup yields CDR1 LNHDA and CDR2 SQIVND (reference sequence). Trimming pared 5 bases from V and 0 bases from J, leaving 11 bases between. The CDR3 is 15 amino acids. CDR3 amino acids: CASSASTIAKNIQYF. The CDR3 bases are TGTGCCAGTAGTGCCTCAACTATAGCCAAAAACATTCAGTACTTC.

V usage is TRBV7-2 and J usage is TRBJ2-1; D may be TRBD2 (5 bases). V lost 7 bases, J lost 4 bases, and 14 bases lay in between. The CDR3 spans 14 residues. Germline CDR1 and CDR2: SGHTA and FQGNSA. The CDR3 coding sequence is TGTGCCAGCAAAGAAGGACTGAAATACAATGAGCAGTTCTTC. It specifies CASKEGLKYNEQFF.

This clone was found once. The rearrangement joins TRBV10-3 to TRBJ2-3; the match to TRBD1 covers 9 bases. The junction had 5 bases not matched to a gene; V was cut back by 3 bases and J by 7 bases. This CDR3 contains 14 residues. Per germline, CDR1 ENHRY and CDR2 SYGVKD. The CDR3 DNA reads TGTGCCATCAGTGAAAGGGACAGGGCAAATACGCAGTATTTT. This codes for CAISERDRANTQYF.

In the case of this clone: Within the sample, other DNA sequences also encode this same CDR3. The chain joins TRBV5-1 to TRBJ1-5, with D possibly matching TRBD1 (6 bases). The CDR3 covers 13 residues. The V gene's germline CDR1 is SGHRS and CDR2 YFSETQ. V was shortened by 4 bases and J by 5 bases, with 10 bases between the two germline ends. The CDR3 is CASSPEGDQPQHF. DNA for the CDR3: TGCGCCAGCAGCCCGGAGGGGGATCAGCCCCAGCATTTT.

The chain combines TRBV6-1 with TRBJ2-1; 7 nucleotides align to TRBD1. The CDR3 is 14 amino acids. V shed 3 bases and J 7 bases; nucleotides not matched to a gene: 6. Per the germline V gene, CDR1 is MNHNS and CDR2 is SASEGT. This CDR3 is CASSETGLVNEQFF. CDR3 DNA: TGTGCCAGCAGTGAGACAGGGTTAGTGAATGAGCAGTTCTTC.

The chain's CDR3 is CASRLGLGTQYF. CDR3 sequence (DNA): TGTGCCAGCAGGCTGGGCCTCGGTACGCAGTATTTT. This rearrangement joins TRBV6-5 to TRBJ2-3; D is undetermined. Germline V gene data show CDR1 as MNHEY and CDR2 as SVGAGI. The V gene lost 6 bases and the J gene lost 8 bases, with 12 bases spanning the gap. The CDR3 length is 12 residues.

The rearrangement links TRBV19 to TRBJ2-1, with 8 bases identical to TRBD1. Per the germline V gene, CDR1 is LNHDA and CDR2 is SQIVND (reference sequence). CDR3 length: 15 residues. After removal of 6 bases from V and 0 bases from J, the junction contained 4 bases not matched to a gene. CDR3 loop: CASSKDRASYNEQFF. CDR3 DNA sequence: TGTGCCAGTAGCAAGGACAGGGCCTCCTACAATGAGCAGTTCTTC.

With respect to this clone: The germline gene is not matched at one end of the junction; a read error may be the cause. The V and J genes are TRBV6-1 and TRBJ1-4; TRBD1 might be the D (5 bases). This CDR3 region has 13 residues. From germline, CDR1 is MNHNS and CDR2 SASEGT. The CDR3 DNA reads TGTGCCATCAGTGATCGGGGCCAAGAAAAACTGTTTTTT. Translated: CAISDRGQEKLFF.

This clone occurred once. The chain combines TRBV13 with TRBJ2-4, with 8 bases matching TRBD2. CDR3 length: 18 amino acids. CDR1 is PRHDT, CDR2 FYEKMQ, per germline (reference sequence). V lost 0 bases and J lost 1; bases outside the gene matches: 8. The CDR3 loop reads CASSLGGRAGGAKNIQYF. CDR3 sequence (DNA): TGTGCCAGCAGCTTAGGCGGGAGGGCCGGTGGGGCCAAAAACATTCAGTACTTC.

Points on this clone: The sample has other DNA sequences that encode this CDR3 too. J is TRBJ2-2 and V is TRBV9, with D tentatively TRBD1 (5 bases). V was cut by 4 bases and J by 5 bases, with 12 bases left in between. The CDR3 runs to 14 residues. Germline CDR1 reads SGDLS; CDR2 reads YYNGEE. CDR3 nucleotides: TGTGCCAGCAGCCCGAGGACAAATACCGGGGAGCTGTTTTTT. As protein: CASSPRTNTGELFF.

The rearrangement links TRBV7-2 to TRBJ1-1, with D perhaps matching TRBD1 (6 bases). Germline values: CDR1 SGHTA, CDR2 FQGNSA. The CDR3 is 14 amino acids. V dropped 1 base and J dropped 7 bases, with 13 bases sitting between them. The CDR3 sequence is CASSLDGGAIEAFF. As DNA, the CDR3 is TGTGCCAGCAGCTTAGATGGGGGGGCGATTGAAGCTTTCTTT.

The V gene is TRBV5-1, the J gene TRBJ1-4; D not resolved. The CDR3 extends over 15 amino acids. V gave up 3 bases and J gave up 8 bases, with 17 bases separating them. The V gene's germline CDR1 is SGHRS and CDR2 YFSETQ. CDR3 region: CASSSGPVENEKLFF. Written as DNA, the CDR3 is TGCGCCAGCAGCTCCGGTCCCGTCGAGAACGAAAAACTGTTTTTT.